This entry lists 31 T cell receptor beta chains sequenced from one sample in a study of sequential checkpoint blockade in melanoma. The table came from immunoSEQ multiplex PCR; TCRdb's copy has only in-frame clones and leaves some out. The top ten hold 14% of the sample, which has more than 25,000 clones, roughly 89% seen once. Treatment reported: randomized to nivolumab then ipilimumab (arm A) or the reverse (arm B). Sequences were derived from CD8+ T cells sorted from blood (inferred from file names), sampled from a patient given nivolumab and ipilimumab in sequence. Source of these receptors: a human donor with melanoma.

The DNA of the CDR3 is TGTGCCAGTAGTATAGATGGGTTAGCAGCAGATACGCAGTATTTT. Amino acids: CASSIDGLAADTQYF. The J gene is TRBJ2-3, the V gene TRBV19; the D is unclear. The CDR3 is made up of 15 amino acids. In germline, CDR1 is LNHDA, CDR2 SQIVND (reference sequence). V gave up 0 bases and J gave up 4 bases, with 11 bases separating them. The whole variable domain, remainder taken from reference TRBV19 and TRBJ2-3, is DGGITQSPKYLFRKEGQNVTLSCEQNLNHDAMYWYRQDPGQGLRLIYYSQIVNDFQKGDIAEGYSVSREKKESFPLTVTSAQKNPTAFYLCASSIDGLAADTQYFGPGTRLTVL.

The V and J genes are TRBV7-3 and TRBJ2-2, with D unresolved. The CDR3 totals 12 residues. Deletions cut 4 bases from V and 4 bases from J, with 4 bases between. The germline V gene has CDR1 SGHTA and CDR2 FQGTGA. CDR3 in amino acids: CASSSLTGELFF. The CDR3 coding sequence is TGTGCCAGCAGCTCTCTCACCGGGGAGCTGTTTTTT.

V gene TRBV28 combines with J gene TRBJ1-2; no clear D. The CDR3 is made up of 13 amino acids. Per the germline V gene, CDR1 is MDHEN and CDR2 is SYDVKM. The V end lost 5 bases, the J end lost 0 bases, and 7 bases lay between the germline ends. The CDR3 sequence: CASSSLANYGYTF. CDR3 DNA sequence: TGTGCCAGCAGTAGCCTGGCTAACTATGGCTACACCTTC.

As regards this clone: Other DNA sequences within the sample encode an identical CDR3. This chain uses TRBV6-6 with TRBJ1-4; D might be TRBD1 (5 bases). The CDR3 loop spans 16 amino acids. From germline, CDR1 is MNHNY and CDR2 SVGAGI (reference sequence). The V end was cut by 1 base, the J end by 1 base, with 10 bases between. In DNA, the CDR3 is TGTGCCAGCAGTTACTGGCAGGGCATAACTAATGAAAAACTGTTTTTT. It codes for CASSYWQGITNEKLFF.

This clone has only a few counts. The genes are TRBV27 and TRBJ2-3; the D gene is possibly TRBD2 (5 bases). In germline, CDR1 is MNHEY, CDR2 SMNVEV (reference sequence). This CDR3 spans 17 amino acids. Between the trimmed V and J ends, which lost 0 bases and 0 bases, there was a span of 13 bases. The CDR3 is CASSLSFGLLSTDTQYF. DNA for the CDR3: TGTGCCAGCAGTTTATCGTTCGGACTCCTTAGCACAGATACGCAGTATTTT.

The rearrangement links TRBV7-2 to TRBJ2-2, with TRBD2 identical over 8 bases. The trim removed 11 bases at V and 4 bases at J, leaving 12 bases unmatched. The CDR3 sequence is 15 residues long. The germline V gene has CDR1 SGHTA and CDR2 FQGNSA. CDR3 bases: TGTGCCGCCCTCGGGACTAGTACCGCCACCGGGGAGCTGTTTTTT. Residues: CAALGTSTATGELFF.

The rearrangement links TRBV6-1 to TRBJ1-6, with 11 bases aligning to TRBD1. This CDR3 spans 14 amino acids. Trimming removed 7 bases from V and 10 bases from J; junction bases left unmatched: 6. Germline lookup yields CDR1 MNHNS and CDR2 SASEGT. CDR3 sequence (DNA): TGTGCCAGCACCCCGGGACAGGGGGAATCACCCCTCCACTTT. This gives the protein CASTPGQGESPLHF.

This clone appeared a single time. This sequence joins TRBV11-2 and TRBJ2-1; 8 bases match TRBD2. CDR3 length: 15 residues. Germline CDR1 is SGHAT and CDR2 is FQNNGV. Unmatched junction bases numbered 9, after V lost 2 bases and J lost 9 bases. CDR3 DNA sequence: TGTGCCAGCAGCTTATTCCGGGGGGGCCGGACTGAGCAGTTCTTC. Amino acid sequence: CASSLFRGGRTEQFF.

The CDR3 is CASSQDARTGELFF. CDR3 bases: TGCGCCAGCAGCCAAGATGCGCGCACCGGGGAGCTGTTTTTT. J is TRBJ2-2 and V is TRBV4-1; D gene ambiguous. V lost 0 bases and J 4 bases, leaving 6 bases between the germline ends. This CDR3 region has 14 residues. Germline CDR1 MGHRA, CDR2 YSYEKL.

This chain joins TRBV5-6 and TRBJ1-5; no definite D call. Germline CDR1 is SGHDT and CDR2 is YYEEEE. The CDR3 totals 13 residues. Deletions cut 0 bases from V and 6 bases from J, with 7 bases between. The CDR3 DNA sequence: TGTGCCAGCAGCTTGGCTGTCGGTCAGCCCCAGCATTTT. This sequence encodes CASSLAVGQPQHF. Full variable domain (missing parts from reference TRBV5-6 and TRBJ1-5): DAGVTQSPTHLIKTRGQQVTLRCSPKSGHDTVSWYQQALGQGPQFIFQYYEEEERQRGNFPDRFSGHQFPNYSSELNVNALLLGDSALYLCASSLAVGQPQHFGDGTRLSIL.

This chain uses TRBV27 with TRBJ2-7, with D uncertain. V lost 0 bases and J 3 bases, leaving 9 bases between the germline ends. From germline, CDR1 is MNHEY and CDR2 SMNVEV (reference sequence). There are 14 residues in the CDR3. This chain's CDR3 is CASSLSAEVYEQYF. The CDR3 DNA is TGTGCCAGCAGTTTATCAGCAGAGGTCTACGAGCAGTACTTC.

The gene calls are TRBV2 and TRBJ2-7; weak D call: TRBD1 (6 bases). Trimming removed 5 bases from V and 1 base from J, with 9 bases in between. CDR3 length equals 13 residues. Looked up from germline, CDR1 is SNHLY and CDR2 is FYNNEI. The CDR3 nucleotides read TGTGCCAGCAGTTTAGACAGGTCCTACGAGCAGTACGTC. Translated: CASSLDRSYEQYV.

V and J are TRBV27 and TRBJ1-5; D remains unclear. V lost 5 bases and J lost 0, with 14 bases in between. The CDR3 extends over 16 amino acids. Germline CDR1 reads MNHEY; CDR2 reads SMNVEV (reference sequence). The DNA of the CDR3 is TGTGCCAGCAGTCCCCGGAGCCCCCATAGCAATCAGCCCCAGCATTTT. Protein sequence: CASSPRSPHSNQPQHF.

The chain is built from TRBV19 and TRBJ1-5, with 7 bases aligning to TRBD1. CDR3 length equals 15 residues. Germline V lookup: CDR1 LNHDA, CDR2 SQIVND (reference sequence). V shed 10 bases, J shed 1 base, and the junction held 10 bases outside the gene matches. The DNA for the CDR3 is TGTGCCACTTCCAGGGGGATTCGGAGCAATCAGCCCCAGCATTTT. Translation gives CATSRGIRSNQPQHF.

The J gene is TRBJ2-1, the V gene TRBV7-6; 9 bases are a match to TRBD2. Trimming took 3 bases from V and 5 from J; bases not matched to a gene: 5. This CDR3 is 15 amino acids long. CDR1 and CDR2 from the germline V gene are SGHVS and FNYEAQ. CDR3 bases: TGTGCCAGCAGCTTTGCAGCGGGGGGCCACAATGAGCAGTTCTTC. It specifies CASSFAAGGHNEQFF.

The gene calls are TRBV21-1 and TRBJ1-1; no DNA check was done on the table's D call, TRBD1. TRBV21-1 is deemed a pseudogene. The CDR3 has 14 residues. CDR3: CASRKGDGNTEAFF. In DNA, the CDR3 is TGTGCCAGCAGAAAGGGGGACGGGAACACTGAAGCTTTCTTT.

The chain joins TRBV10-3 to TRBJ2-7, with a possible D match to TRBD2 (5 bases). V lost 0 bases and J 7 bases, leaving 7 bases between the germline ends. The length of the CDR3 is 12 residues. CDR1 is ENHRY and CDR2 is SYGVKD in the germline V gene. The CDR3 sequence: CAISESTGEQYV. CDR3 nucleotide sequence: TGTGCCATCAGTGAGTCGACGGGAGAGCAGTACGTC.

The V call is TRBV5-6, the J call TRBJ1-4; TRBD1 agrees at 8 bases. CDR3 length equals 14 residues. Trimming removed 4 bases from V and 7 bases from J; junction bases left unmatched: 6. Per the germline V gene, CDR1 is SGHDT and CDR2 is YYEEEE. The DNA of the CDR3 is TGTGCCAGCAGCGCGCCAGGGGGCAGTGAAAAACTGTTTTTT. It is translated as CASSAPGGSEKLFF.

The chain is built from TRBV7-3 and TRBJ2-7; D is perhaps TRBD2 (7 bases). The CDR3 contains 13 residues. The V gene lost 7 bases and the J gene lost 6 bases, with 16 bases spanning the gap. CDR1 and CDR2 from the germline V gene are SGHTA and FQGTGA. The CDR3 sequence is CASTGGGGAEQYF. CDR3 in DNA: TGTGCCAGCACGGGGGGCGGAGGGGCCGAGCAGTACTTC.

The rearrangement joins TRBV5-1 to TRBJ2-3, with 11 bases aligning to TRBD2. V was clipped by 4 bases and J by 2 bases; unmatched bases: 6. CDR1 is SGHRS, CDR2 YFSETQ, per germline. The CDR3 contains 16 residues. The CDR3 bases are TGCGCCAGCAGCGCAACTAGCGGGGGTTCCACAGATACGCAGTATTTT. The encoded protein is CASSATSGGSTDTQYF. The whole variable domain, filled in from reference TRBV5-1 and TRBJ2-3, reads KAGVTQTPRYLIKTRGQQVTLSCSPISGHRSVSWYQQTPGQGLQFLFEYFSETQRNKGNFPGRFSGRQFSNSRSEMNVSTLELGDSALYLCASSATSGGSTDTQYFGPGTRLTVL.

The chain recombines TRBV29-1 with TRBJ2-7, with 7 bases lining up with TRBD2. The germline CDR1 and CDR2 sequences are SQVTM and ANQGSEA. The CDR3 runs to 13 residues. V was pared by 5 bases and J by 1 base, with 5 bases of the junction left unmatched. The CDR3 DNA is TGCAGCGTTAGACTAGCAAAGTCCTACGAGCAGTACTTC. It specifies CSVRLAKSYEQYF.

The chain employs TRBV13 and TRBJ2-1, with 9 bases identical to TRBD1. Germline V lookup: CDR1 PRHDT, CDR2 FYEKMQ (reference sequence). The CDR3 is made up of 14 amino acids. V shed 5 bases, J shed 7 bases, and the junction held 6 bases outside the gene matches. This CDR3 reads CASSGRQGGNEQFF. DNA for the CDR3: TGTGCCAGCAGCGGTAGACAGGGGGGGAATGAGCAGTTCTTC. Looking up the rest from reference TRBV13 and TRBJ2-1 gives the full variable domain: AAGVIQSPRHLIKEKRETATLKCYPIPRHDTVYWYQQGPGQDPQFLISFYEKMQSDKGSIPDRFSAQQFSDYHSELNMSSLELGDSALYFCASSGRQGGNEQFFGPGTRLTVL.

The chain carries TRBV6-5 and TRBJ2-1; 7 nucleotides agree with TRBD1. V lost 2 bases and J lost 5; bases outside the gene matches: 9. CDR3 size: 16 residues. Germline CDR1 MNHEY, CDR2 SVGAGI. For the CDR3, the DNA is TGTGCCAGCAGTTACGCCGGGACAGCCCTTAACAATGAGCAGTTCTTC. Translating it yields CASSYAGTALNNEQFF.

V and J are TRBV29-1 and TRBJ1-2, with TRBD1 as a possible D gene (6 bases). Germline loops: CDR1 SQVTM, CDR2 ANQGSEA. The CDR3 runs to 14 residues. Deletions cut 6 bases from V and 11 bases from J, with 25 bases between. The CDR3 DNA reads as TGCAGCGTGTCGCCCCGGGACATTCGAGGGCGGTACACCTTC. Amino acids: CSVSPRDIRGRYTF. The complete variable domain, with remaining parts taken from reference TRBV29-1 and TRBJ1-2, reads SAVISQKPSRDICQRGTSLTIQCQVDSQVTMMFWYRQQPGQSLTLIATANQGSEATYESGFVIDKFPISRPNLTFSTLTVSNMSPEDSSIYLCSVSPRDIRGRYTFGSGTRLTVV.

This chain uses TRBV14 with TRBJ2-7, with D possibly being TRBD2 (6 bases). V lost 4 bases, J lost 0 bases, and 10 bases lay in between. This CDR3 has 14 residues. Germline V CDR1 and CDR2: SGHDN, FVKESK. The CDR3 is CASSPGLSSYEQYF. CDR3 coding DNA: TGTGCCAGCAGCCCGGGACTTTCCTCCTACGAGCAGTACTTC.

Only a few counts were recorded for this clone. This specimen includes other DNA sequences encoding the same CDR3. The gene calls are TRBV10-3 and TRBJ1-4; maybe TRBD1 (6 bases). The V end lost 3 bases, the J end lost 2 bases, and 7 bases lay between the germline ends. The CDR3 is 14 residues long. Germline CDR1 reads ENHRY; CDR2 reads SYGVKD. Here the CDR3 reads CAISETGTNEKLFF. DNA of the CDR3: TGTGCCATCAGTGAAACAGGGACTAATGAAAAACTGTTTTTT.

The rearrangement uses TRBV7-8 and TRBJ2-2; TRBD2 matches at 8 bases. V shed 1 base, J shed 0 bases, and the junction held 4 bases outside the gene matches. CDR1 SGHVS and CDR2 FQNEAQ come from the germline V gene. CDR3 size: 17 residues. The CDR3 nucleotides read TGTGCCAGCAGCTTAGGACCGGGACTAGCGAACACCGGGGAGCTGTTTTTT. Its protein is CASSLGPGLANTGELFF.

This clone has only a few counts. CDR3 residues: CASSYLGQGRYGYTF. The CDR3 DNA reads as TGTGCCAGCAGTTACTTAGGACAGGGGCGGTATGGCTACACCTTC. The chain couples TRBV6-6 to TRBJ1-2; 9 bases map to TRBD1. The V gene's germline CDR1 is MNHNY and CDR2 SVGAGI (reference sequence). The CDR3 is 15 amino acids. Trimming took 1 base from V and 5 from J; bases not matched to a gene: 5.

The CDR3, as DNA: TGTGCCAGCAGTGACTCGGAGCGGGGGCCCACAGATACGCAGTATTTT. It codes for CASSDSERGPTDTQYF. The chain has TRBV6-4 and TRBJ2-3; TRBD2 matches 8 bases. The CDR3 loop spans 16 amino acids. V dropped 0 bases and J dropped 2; count of bases not matched to a gene: 4. CDR1 is MRHNA and CDR2 is SNTAGT in the germline V gene.

V usage is TRBV9 and J usage is TRBJ2-7, with 10 bases identical to TRBD2. Germline CDR1 and CDR2: SGDLS and YYNGEE. CDR3 size: 14 residues. V lost 7 bases to trimming and J lost 4 bases; unmatched junction nucleotides: 8. CDR3 sequence (DNA): TGTGCCAGCTCTTCTAGCGGGAGCGGGTACGAGCAGTACTTC. This translates into CASSSSGSGYEQYF.

The chain couples TRBV2 to TRBJ2-3, with TRBD1 matching 12 bases. Trimming cost V 11 bases and J 6 bases; bases outside gene matches: 9. The CDR3 totals 14 residues. CDR1 SNHLY and CDR2 FYNNEI come from the germline V gene. The CDR3 region is CAGVGTGGRDTQYF. The DNA for the CDR3 is TGTGCCGGGGTCGGGACAGGGGGCAGGGATACGCAGTATTTT.